The present T cell receptor (beta chain) was sequenced within a study of cytomegalovirus exposure and HLA in healthy donors. Germline assignment: CDR1 LNHDA and CDR2 SQIVND (reference sequence). Trimming shortened V by 4 bases and J by 0 bases, and 7 bases separated the two germline ends. The CDR3 totals 13 residues. It was with 60 Vbeta and 13 Jbeta primers that the PCR ran. Sequenced by immunoSEQ multiplex PCR; TCRdb stores in-frame clones only, minus some. The table includes about 140,000 clones, roughly 80% detected once. Donors sampled were nominally healthy, though unrecorded immune exposures were likely.

The receptor comes from a middle-aged man in good health and CMV-seronegative. The specimen sequenced was PBMCs. The chain uses TRBV19 and TRBJ2-7; no reliable D call. The CDR3 loop is CASSRDNSYEQYF. As DNA, the CDR3 is TGTGCCAGTAGTAGAGACAACTCCTACGAGCAGTACTTC.